These 24 T cell receptor beta chains were all obtained from the same sample, sequenced in a study of low-dose radiotherapy and immunotherapy resistance in tumors. With TRAV- and TRBV-specific primers, first-strand cDNA was made, covering the alpha and beta chains. With a V-primer adapter and a constant-region primer, TCRs were amplified for 20 to 25 PCR cycles. Via MiXCR, TCRdb re-called the reads, giving one row per CDR3 protein. Of around 17,000 distinct CDR3 sequences in the sample, approximately 70% are singletons; the top ten hold under 6%. The receptors come from a human donor with advanced metastatic prostate, ovarian, gallbladder or colorectal cancer (not recorded which). This table probably holds off-target reads from a library built for another chain.

V and J are TRBV5-1 and TRBJ2-5; 14 nucleotides match TRBD2. This CDR3 is built from 15 residues. CDR1 is SGHRS and CDR2 is YFSETQ in the germline V gene. The V and J ends lost 5 bases and 4 bases, in that order; junction bases with no gene match: 4. CDR3 DNA sequence: TGCGCCAGCAGGGGGACTAGCGGGAGTGGAGAGACCCAGTACTTC. It encodes CASRGTSGSGETQYF.

The rearrangement links TRBV10-3 to TRBJ2-7; D remains ambiguous. This CDR3 is built from 12 residues. Looked up from germline, CDR1 is ENHRY and CDR2 is SYGVKD. Trimming shortened V by 4 bases and J by 3 bases, and 7 bases separated the two germline ends. CDR3 nucleotide sequence: TGTGCCATCAGTGGCAGCAACTACGAGCAGTACTTC. Its protein product is CAISGSNYEQYF.

Points on this clonotype: Mismatch with germline at one junction end may stem from a read error. The chain couples TRBV6-2 or TRBV6-3 to TRBJ2-2; D might be TRBD2 (5 bases). This CDR3 spans 17 amino acids. Germline lookup yields CDR1 MNHEY and CDR2 SVGEGT. The CDR3 loop is CANSEPPFTGDTGELFF. The CDR3 DNA sequence: TGTGCCAACAGTGAGCCCCCGTTTACCGGGGACACCGGGGAGCTGTTTTTT.

V and J are TRBV6-2 or TRBV6-3 and TRBJ1-1; unclear D gene. Trimming cost V 10 bases and J 1 base, with 10 bases left between them. The CDR3 is 12 amino acids. CDR1 and CDR2 (germline): MNHEY, SVGEGT. The CDR3 here is CATAGRNTEAFF. The CDR3 nucleotides read TGTGCCACCGCGGGCCGGAACACTGAAGCTTTCTTT.

V usage is TRBV13 and J usage is TRBJ2-3; unclear D gene. Trimming removed 4 bases from V and 0 bases from J, with 5 bases in between. Per the germline V gene, CDR1 is PRHDT and CDR2 is FYEKMQ (reference sequence). The CDR3 contains 13 residues. The CDR3 sequence: CASSSLSTDTQYF. In nucleotides, the CDR3 is TGTGCCAGCAGCTCTCTTAGCACAGATACGCAGTATTTT. The variable domain in full, with the rest retrieved from reference TRBV13 and TRBJ2-3, is AAGVIQSPRHLIKEKRETATLKCYPIPRHDTVYWYQQGPGQDPQFLISFYEKMQSDKGSIPDRFSAQQFSDYHSELNMSSLELGDSALYFCASSSLSTDTQYFGPGTRLTVL.

The chain uses TRBV5-6 and TRBJ2-3, with D tentatively TRBD1 or TRBD2 (6 bases each). The CDR3 is made up of 16 amino acids. The germline gives CDR1 SGHDT, CDR2 YYEEEE. Trimming took off 2 bases at V and 0 bases at J, with 13 bases between the two ends. The CDR3 loop is CASSFRGPKSTDTQYF. The CDR3 coding sequence is TGTGCCAGCAGCTTTCGGGGGCCTAAAAGCACAGATACGCAGTATTTT.

The genes are TRBV6-2 or TRBV6-3 and TRBJ2-3, with 9 bases that match TRBD2. The CDR3 runs to 17 residues. V gave up 7 bases and J gave up 2 bases; unmatched junction bases: 13. Germline V gives CDR1 MNHEY, CDR2 SVGEGT. The CDR3 spells CASTYPLAGEDTDTQYF. The CDR3 nucleotides read TGTGCCAGCACCTATCCATTAGCGGGAGAAGACACAGATACGCAGTATTTT.

This clonotype was found a few times. This sequence joins TRBV2 and TRBJ1-4; D not resolved. The germline V and J ends were trimmed by 4 bases and 4 bases, with 13 bases remaining between them. The germline V gene has CDR1 SNHLY and CDR2 FYNNEI. The CDR3 covers 15 residues. The CDR3: CASSVRPGYNEKLFF. The DNA for the CDR3 is TGTGCCAGCAGTGTGCGTCCAGGCTATAATGAAAAACTGTTTTTT.

The chain recombines TRBV6-6 with TRBJ2-3, with 8 bases lining up with TRBD2. Germline V CDR1 and CDR2: MNHNY, SVGAGI (reference sequence). There are 18 residues in the CDR3. Trimming took 0 bases from V and 2 from J; bases not matched to a gene: 10. This CDR3 reads CASSYSGGGGGNTDTQYF. In DNA, the CDR3 is TGTGCCAGCAGTTACTCAGGGGGAGGCGGGGGGAACACAGATACGCAGTATTTT.

This clonotype was found a few times. The DNA of the CDR3 is TGTGCCAGCCAAAGGGGACAGGGGTCGTATGGCTACACCTTC. It is translated as CASQRGQGSYGYTF. This chain joins TRBV3-1 and TRBJ1-2; 10 bases line up with TRBD1. Germline V lookup: CDR1 LGHDT, CDR2 YNNKEL (reference sequence). The CDR3 has 14 amino acids. V lost 8 bases, J lost 5 bases, and 8 bases stayed unmatched. Based on the CDR3 plus reference TRBV3-1 and TRBJ1-2, the full variable domain is DTAVSQTPKYLVTQMGNDKSIKCEQNLGHDTMYWYKQDSKKFLKIMFSYNNKELIINETVPNRFSPKSPDKAHLNLHINSLELGDSAVYFCASQRGQGSYGYTFGSGTRLTVV.

V usage is TRBV7-9 and J usage is TRBJ2-1, with D tentatively TRBD1 (5 bases). CDR1 and CDR2 (germline): SEHNR, FQNEAQ (reference sequence). V lost 5 bases, J lost 10 bases, and 6 bases lay in between. The CDR3 runs to 10 residues. CDR3 in DNA: TGTGCCAGCAGCCACAGGGAGCAGTTCTTC. This gives the protein CASSHREQFF.

This clonotype was observed a handful of times. The chain links TRBV2 to TRBJ2-2; no definite D call. Germline CDR1 reads SNHLY; CDR2 reads FYNNEI. This CDR3 region has 15 residues. V was pared by 0 bases and J by 0 bases, with 5 bases between. CDR3 sequence reads: CASSEAQANTGELFF. The CDR3, as DNA: TGTGCCAGCAGTGAAGCCCAGGCGAACACCGGGGAGCTGTTTTTT.

The chain joins TRBV4-3 to TRBJ1-2, with TRBD1 matching over 12 bases. Germline loops: CDR1 LGHNA, CDR2 YSLEER. With V trimmed by 5 bases and J by 1 base, 11 bases remained unmatched. This CDR3 spans 18 amino acids. The CDR3 bases are TGCGCCAGCAGCGGCCGGGACAGGGGGCAAATGGGTAACTATGGCTACACCTTC. Amino acids: CASSGRDRGQMGNYGYTF.

The rearrangement uses TRBV26 and TRBJ2-3; TRBD1 is taken as the D call from the table, unchecked against the DNA. TRBV26 is a recognized pseudogene. There are 18 residues in the CDR3. CDR3 protein: CASSPMGLGGESTDTQYF. The DNA of the CDR3 is TGTGCCAGCAGTCCCATGGGGCTTGGGGGAGAAAGCACAGATACGCAGTATTTT.

The V and J genes are TRBV20-1 and TRBJ2-7, with TRBD2 identical over 10 bases. Unmatched junction bases numbered 4, after V lost 0 bases and J lost 5 bases. Germline loops: CDR1 DFQATT, CDR2 SNEGSKA (reference sequence). The CDR3 contains 14 residues. CDR3 DNA sequence: TGCAGTGCTAGAGATCTAGCGGGGGTGAACGAGCAGTACTTC. Translation: CSARDLAGVNEQYF.

Written as DNA, the CDR3 is TGTGCCAGCAGCGTAGGATGGGCGGGGGGCGAGCCCCAGCATTTT. This sequence encodes CASSVGWAGGEPQHF. The chain has TRBV9 and TRBJ1-5; weak D call: TRBD1 (6 bases). Per the germline V gene, CDR1 is SGDLS and CDR2 is YYNGEE. The length of the CDR3 is 15 residues. V was pared by 0 bases and J by 8 bases, with 15 bases between.

The chain links TRBV6-2 or TRBV6-3 to TRBJ2-3, with 8 bases lining up with TRBD2. V lost 7 bases, J lost 1 base, and 13 bases stayed unmatched. CDR1 MNHEY and CDR2 SVGEGT come from the germline V gene. The CDR3 totals 17 residues. CDR3 DNA: TGTGCCAGCACCCACTTGACGGGGGGGACCCGCACAGATACGCAGTATTTT. As protein: CASTHLTGGTRTDTQYF.

The chain has TRBV7-3 and TRBJ2-5; the match to TRBD1 covers 7 bases. CDR3 length: 13 residues. Germline trimming cut 5 bases from V and 2 bases from J; bases unmatched to any gene: 2. Germline V gives CDR1 SGHTA, CDR2 FQGTGA. CDR3 DNA: TGTGCCAGCAGCGAGGGACAGCAAGAGACCCAGTACTTC. Translation: CASSEGQQETQYF.

Only one count was recorded for this clonotype. This sequence joins TRBV28 and TRBJ2-7; perhaps TRBD2 as D (6 bases). Per germline, CDR1 MDHEN and CDR2 SYDVKM. V was shortened by 3 bases and J by 6 bases, with 18 bases between the two germline ends. The length of the CDR3 is 15 residues. Written as DNA, the CDR3 is TGTGCCAGCAGTTTTCCTACATCGACCGGGGGCGAGCAGTACTTC. Its translation: CASSFPTSTGGEQYF.

The table lists this clonotype with a few counts. The V call is TRBV14, the J call TRBJ2-1; 9 nucleotides match TRBD1. The CDR3 totals 16 residues. CDR1 and CDR2 (germline): SGHDN, FVKESK. V lost 3 bases, J lost 5 bases, and 8 bases stayed unmatched. In nucleotides, the CDR3 is TGTGCCAGCAGCCAGGTACCGGGACAGGGCGACAATGAGCAGTTCTTC. Residues: CASSQVPGQGDNEQFF.

This clonotype has only a few counts. This chain connects TRBV20-1 to TRBJ2-7, with 13 nucleotides matching TRBD2. This CDR3 is 16 amino acids long. Per the germline V gene, CDR1 is DFQATT and CDR2 is SNEGSKA (reference sequence). V lost 6 bases, J lost 4 bases, and 12 bases stayed unmatched. The CDR3 DNA reads as TGCAGTGCAACGGGACTAGCGGGGCTTATCGGTTACGAGCAGTACTTC. This gives the protein CSATGLAGLIGYEQYF.

This clonotype was picked up one time. The chain has TRBV28 and TRBJ1-3; 7 bases are shared with TRBD1. Germline V lookup: CDR1 MDHEN, CDR2 SYDVKM. J gave up 5 bases and V 5 bases, and 3 bases lay outside the gene matches. The CDR3 spans 13 residues. The CDR3 DNA reads as TGTGCCAGCAGTGCGACAGGGAGAAACACCATATATTTT. As protein: CASSATGRNTIYF.

In its sample, this clonotype was seen a few times. CDR3 protein: CASSQVGPWASVPYEQYF. CDR3 sequence (DNA): TGTGCCAGCAGCCAAGTAGGGCCTTGGGCTAGCGTCCCCTACGAGCAGTACTTC. The chain couples TRBV3-1 to TRBJ2-7, with a tentative D call TRBD2 (6 bases). Germline V CDR1 and CDR2: LGHDT, YNNKEL (reference sequence). The CDR3 length is 18 residues. The ends were cut back, 1 base at V and 2 bases at J, with 21 bases in the middle.

In DNA form, the CDR3 reads TGTGCCAGCAGCTTAGCGCGGGCCGGGGAGACCCAGTACTTC. As protein: CASSLARAGETQYF. J is TRBJ2-5 and V is TRBV7-2; weak D call: TRBD2 (5 bases). The CDR3 runs 14 residues. Germline assignment: CDR1 SGHTA and CDR2 FQGNSA. Trimming cost V 0 bases and J 5 bases, with 10 bases left between them.